Below are 9 T cell receptor beta chains sequenced from a single sample in a study of T cells after yellow fever vaccination (dated by TCRdb to about 2019). The library was generated by 5' RACE. Sequencing relied on an Illumina HiSeq 2500. In TCRdb, the public reads were trimmed at Q25 with fastp and aligned with MiXCR, with productive beta chains retained. Duplicate CDR3 protein sequences are folded into a single record with the most common DNA and genes. A total of some 560,000 distinct CDR3 sequences appear in this sample, roughly 17% of them only once. Clones ranked in the top ten supply 17% of the sample. Explained via the paper, the treatment or condition label denotes: live attenuated yellow fever vaccine strain. Sequences were derived from PBMCs, sampled around 5 days after the first yellow fever vaccination. These receptors came from a man between 18 and 35 years old who received the YFV17D yellow fever vaccine.

The sample holds many counts of this clonotype. The chain combines TRBV24-1 with TRBJ1-1, with 7 bases that match TRBD1. Trimming removed 4 bases from V and 6 bases from J; junction bases left unmatched: 4. This CDR3 region has 13 residues. Germline V gene lookup returns CDR1 KGHDR and CDR2 SFDVKD. The CDR3 DNA follows: TGTGCCACCAGTGACAGGGGGGAGGCTGAAGCTTTCTTT. It is translated as CATSDRGEAEAFF.

The chain recombines TRBV5-8 with TRBJ1-1, with D possibly being TRBD1 (5 bases). Germline V gene sequence: CDR1 SGHTS, CDR2 YDEGEE. This CDR3 spans 13 amino acids. Trimming cost V 3 bases and J 11 bases, with 17 bases left between them. CDR3: CASSSAGYVEAFF. CDR3 DNA: TGTGCCAGCAGCTCCGCAGGGTATGTTGAGGCTTTCTTT.

The rearrangement joins TRBV15 to TRBJ2-3; D possibly corresponds to TRBD1 (5 bases). Looked up from germline, CDR1 is LNHNV and CDR2 is YYDKDF (reference sequence). V lost 3 bases to trimming and J lost 0 bases, with 28 bases between them. CDR3 size: 21 residues. CDR3 coding DNA: TGTGCCACCAGCAGCGGGTGGGGCTATTGGTTCCCTAAACCTAGCACAGATACGCAGTATTTT. Residues: CATSSGWGYWFPKPSTDTQYF.

In nucleotides, the CDR3 is TGCAGTGCCCCGAGGGGACAGCGCACCTATGGCTACACCTTC. This codes for CSAPRGQRTYGYTF. The chain has TRBV20-1 and TRBJ1-2; 7 nucleotides match TRBD1. Germline-derived CDR1 and CDR2 are DFQATT and SNEGSKA (reference sequence). This CDR3 comprises 14 residues. The trim removed 6 bases at V and 4 bases at J, leaving 11 bases unmatched.

In its sample, this clonotype was seen a few times. This sequence joins TRBV20-1 and TRBJ1-1; the match to TRBD1 covers 11 bases. Germline-derived CDR1 and CDR2 are DFQATT and SNEGSKA (reference sequence). J gave up 3 bases and V 1 base, and 13 bases lay outside the gene matches. The CDR3 loop spans 18 amino acids. Here the CDR3 DNA reads TGCAGTGCTAGAGCAGAGACGGGGACAGGGGGTCGGTACACTGAAGCTTTCTTT. Amino acid sequence: CSARAETGTGGRYTEAFF.

This clonotype was observed a handful of times. V and J are TRBV7-2 and TRBJ2-2; 7 bases line up with TRBD2. Germline-derived CDR1 and CDR2 are SGHTA and FQGNSA. The V gene end was trimmed by 1 base and the J gene end by 0 bases; junction bases not matched to a gene: 2. The CDR3 consists of 16 residues. CDR3 DNA: TGTGCCAGCAGCTTAGGGGGGGGGGCGAACACCGGGGAGCTGTTTTTT. Amino acid sequence: CASSLGGGANTGELFF.

This clonotype was seen a few times. The CDR3 loop reads CASSSNTGTNYNYGYTF. The CDR3, as DNA: TGCGCCAGCAGCTCAAACACCGGGACAAACTATAACTATGGCTACACCTTC. The chain has TRBV5-1 and TRBJ1-2; D is perhaps TRBD1 (6 bases). V dropped 3 bases and J dropped 1 base, with 19 bases sitting between them. Per the germline V gene, CDR1 is SGHRS and CDR2 is YFSETQ. The length of the CDR3 is 17 residues. Supplemented by reference TRBV5-1 and TRBJ1-2, the full variable domain reads KAGVTQTPRYLIKTRGQQVTLSCSPISGHRSVSWYQQTPGQGLQFLFEYFSETQRNKGNFPGRFSGRQFSNSRSEMNVSTLELGDSALYLCASSSNTGTNYNYGYTFGSGTRLTVV.

CDR3 sequence: CASSSGATYEQYF. In DNA, the CDR3 is TGTGCCAGCTCTTCGGGGGCCACCTACGAGCAGTACTTC. This chain links TRBV6-1 with TRBJ2-7; D may correspond to TRBD1 or TRBD2 (6 bases each). The CDR3 is made up of 13 amino acids. Trimming pared 8 bases from V and 2 bases from J, leaving 13 bases between. Germline assignment: CDR1 MNHNS and CDR2 SASEGT.

J is TRBJ2-3 and V is TRBV7-6; 8 bases line up with TRBD1. V shed 4 bases, J shed 2 bases, and the junction held 5 bases outside the gene matches. The germline V gene encodes CDR1 SGHVS and CDR2 FNYEAQ. This CDR3 is built from 15 residues. In DNA, the CDR3 is TGTGCCAGCAGCTCCTGGACAGGGAACACAGATACGCAGTATTTT. This gives the protein CASSSWTGNTDTQYF.